The 5 T cell receptor beta chains listed next were all sequenced from one sample in a study of shared clonotypes between healthy human individuals. Only in-frame clones appear in the TCRdb table, and some are missing; sequencing was by immunoSEQ multiplex PCR. The sample contains roughly 2,300,000 clones, 85% to 95% of which appear only once. Source material: naive CD4+ T cells from PBMCs. As to subset: CD45RA+ positively selected. The receptors derive from a man aged 18 to 29 in good health. Some clones in this sample may be carry-over from other donors' samples.

V usage is TRBV4-1 and J usage is TRBJ1-5; possibly TRBD1 for D (5 bases). Trimming shortened V by 0 bases and J by 3 bases, and 12 bases separated the two germline ends. The germline V gene has CDR1 MGHRA and CDR2 YSYEKL. This CDR3 has 16 residues. The CDR3: CASSQEGGGDNQPQHF. The CDR3 bases are TGCGCCAGCAGCCAAGAAGGTGGAGGGGACAATCAGCCCCAGCATTTT.

The rearrangement uses TRBV10-3 and TRBJ2-7; 10 bases are a match to TRBD2. The CDR3 is made up of 15 amino acids. V shed 0 bases and J 6 bases; nucleotides not matched to a gene: 5. Germline CDR1 and CDR2: ENHRY and SYGVKD. The chain's CDR3 is CAISESSGRSGEQYF. In DNA, the CDR3 is TGTGCCATCAGTGAGTCTAGCGGGAGGTCCGGCGAGCAGTACTTC.

The chain couples TRBV28 to TRBJ2-7; D may be TRBD2 (6 bases). Trimming shortened V by 5 bases and J by 7 bases, and 18 bases separated the two germline ends. The CDR3 runs to 14 residues. CDR1 is MDHEN, CDR2 SYDVKM, per germline. The CDR3 sequence: CASSLLRRAGEQYF. The CDR3 nucleotides are TGTGCCAGCAGTCTATTAAGACGGGCGGGAGAGCAGTACTTC.

V is TRBV29-1 and J is TRBJ1-5; 7 bases agree with TRBD1. CDR3 length: 13 residues. After removal of 4 bases from V and 8 bases from J, the junction contained 8 bases not matched to a gene. Germline V gene data show CDR1 as SQVTM and CDR2 as ANQGSEA. The CDR3 region is CSVARGPGEPQHF. In nucleotides, the CDR3 is TGCAGCGTTGCGAGGGGGCCGGGCGAGCCCCAGCATTTT.

This chain joins TRBV6-1 and TRBJ2-5, with D possibly TRBD2 on 6 matching bases. The length of the CDR3 is 15 residues. The V gene's germline CDR1 is MNHNS and CDR2 SASEGT. The germline V and J ends were trimmed by 6 bases and 1 base, with 15 bases remaining between them. The CDR3 sequence: CASRRRDSLQETQYF. As DNA, the CDR3 is TGTGCCAGCAGGAGAAGGGACTCGCTCCAAGAGACCCAGTACTTC.